This record concerns one TCR beta chain sequence. Per the germline V gene, CDR1 is SGDLS and CDR2 is YYNGEE. The CDR3 totals 16 residues. Losses at the gene ends were 4 bases for V and 7 bases for J; bases not matched to a gene: 10. This entry belongs to a study of blood T cell repertoires in COVID-19. At the level of the study: Researchers got acute and convalescent COVID-19 samples from the United States, Italy and Spain. The analysed material was cDNA or gDNA that came from T cells, B-cell-depleted T cells, or PBMCs.

Per the original methods: Estimation of nucleated cell counts was performed using reference gene primer amplification. TCRdb keeps only in-frame clones here, not all; method: immunoSEQ multiplex PCR. V and J calls and clone size are copied from that table; D and trimming were computed from the DNA. This sample has approximately 140,000 clones; about 84% occur once, and the top ten carry 10% to 15%. The rearrangement uses TRBV9 and TRBJ1-4; 10 bases match TRBD1. This receptor was obtained from a man aged 60-69 years with active or convalescent COVID-19. Sequenced input: peripheral blood. The DNA of the CDR3 is TGTGCCAGCAGCCCCGGGACAGGGGTTGTATCTGAAAAACTGTTTTTT. Protein sequence: CASSPGTGVVSEKLFF. Looking up the rest from reference TRBV9 and TRBJ1-4 gives the full variable domain: DSGVTQTPKHLITATGQRVTLRCSPRSGDLSVYWYQQSLDQGLQFLIQYYNGEERAKGNILERFSAQQFPDLHSELNLSSLELGDSALYFCASSPGTGVVSEKLFFGSGTQLSVL.